This TCR beta chain was captured by sequencing in a study of T-cell reconstitution after alpha-beta-depleted transplantation in children. Study findings and constraints: By one year post-transplant, T-cell counts and diversity largely arose from T cells that were newly produced. For some patients, TCRbeta diversity was high at day 60 because of recipient T cells and thymic progenitors that survived.

This clonotype was observed at least ten times. The antigen remains undetermined. Unique molecular identifiers tagged the TCRbeta library. One entry per CDR3 protein results from TCRdb running MiXCR on the PCR reads. The data show some 350,000 distinct CDR3 sequences, with 15% to 20% seen just once and roughly 40% held by the top ten. The CDR3 consists of 12 residues. V lost 7 bases, J lost 7 bases, and 14 bases lay in between. Germline lookup yields CDR1 SQVTM and CDR2 ANQGSEA. The receptor was derived from a male patient aged 2-15 years who had a stem cell transplant for acute lymphoblastic leukemia, so the T cells may come from the graft donor. V and J are TRBV29-1 and TRBJ2-1; D possibly corresponds to TRBD2 (5 bases). This sample comprised PBMCs, mostly from graft donor cells, obtained 360 days after TCRalphabeta/CD19-depleted stem cell transplant. The CDR3 bases are TGCAGCGGGAGCAGCGGTCTTAATGAGCAGTTCTTC. It is translated as CSGSSGLNEQFF.